The 13 T cell receptor beta chains given below trace back to one sample, sequenced in a study of blood T cell repertoires in COVID-19. The method was immunoSEQ multiplex PCR; TCRdb's version includes in-frame clones alone and lacks a portion of them. The sample contains about 370,000 clones, roughly nine tenths of which appear only once. Material for sequencing was PBMCs or T cells enriched from blood (not recorded which). These receptors were obtained from a man in his late teens or twenties who had recovered from COVID-19.

The gene calls are TRBV2 and TRBJ2-3; the match to TRBD2 covers 8 bases. Germline V gene lookup returns CDR1 SNHLY and CDR2 FYNNEI. The CDR3 is 14 residues long. J was trimmed by 6 bases and V by 2 bases; bases with no gene match: 4. The CDR3 DNA is TGTGCCAGCAGTGAAAAGCGGGGGTACGATACGCAGTATTTT. It translates to CASSEKRGYDTQYF.

Concerning this clone itself: Other DNA sequences of this sample code for an identical CDR3. CDR3 region: CASSESGRNYGYTF. The CDR3 DNA reads as TGTGCCAGCAGTGAATCGGGGAGGAACTATGGCTACACCTTC. J is TRBJ1-2 and V is TRBV2; D uncertain. Trimming left V 2 bases short and J 2 bases short, with 9 bases between. Germline CDR1 reads SNHLY; CDR2 reads FYNNEI. The CDR3 consists of 14 residues.

This clone was recorded only once. The chain has TRBV19 and TRBJ2-1, with a weak D call TRBD2 (5 bases). Per germline, CDR1 LNHDA and CDR2 SQIVND (reference sequence). The CDR3 runs 13 residues. Trimming left V 9 bases short and J 4 bases short, with 13 bases between. DNA of the CDR3: TGTGCCAGCGAACCTGGAGGATACAATGAGCAGTTCTTC. This encodes CASEPGGYNEQFF.

This chain links TRBV27 with TRBJ1-3; D is perhaps TRBD1 (6 bases). Germline loops: CDR1 MNHEY, CDR2 SMNVEV (reference sequence). This CDR3 comprises 14 residues. V lost 6 bases and J 6 bases, leaving 15 bases between the germline ends. In DNA form, the CDR3 reads TGTGCCAGCAGACAACAGGGTAGTGAAAACACCATATATTTT. Its protein product is CASRQQGSENTIYF.

V usage is TRBV6-5 and J usage is TRBJ1-2; D is perhaps TRBD1 (5 bases). CDR3 length: 13 residues. Between the trimmed V and J ends, which lost 0 bases and 5 bases, there was a span of 7 bases. In germline, CDR1 is MNHEY, CDR2 SVGAGI. CDR3 in amino acids: CASSYSGGYGYTF. The CDR3 bases are TGTGCCAGCAGTTACTCGGGGGGGTATGGCTACACCTTC.

The chain employs TRBV19 and TRBJ1-2; a possible D gene is TRBD1 (6 bases). The CDR3 runs 16 residues. The V end was cut by 5 bases, the J end by 4 bases, with 20 bases between. Germline CDR1 and CDR2: LNHDA and SQIVND (reference sequence). CDR3 residues: CASSVMGTGTPYGYTF. The CDR3 DNA sequence: TGTGCCAGTAGTGTCATGGGAACCGGGACACCCTATGGCTACACCTTC.

The chain joins TRBV11-2 to TRBJ2-5, with 7 bases matching TRBD1. The CDR3 has 14 amino acids. From germline, CDR1 is SGHAT and CDR2 FQNNGV. The V and J ends lost 8 bases and 3 bases, in that order; junction bases with no gene match: 9. The CDR3 protein is CASLATGVEETQYF. The CDR3 bases are TGTGCCAGCTTGGCCACAGGGGTTGAAGAGACCCAGTACTTC.

The V call is TRBV3-1 (or the pseudogene TRBV3-2), the J call TRBJ2-1; D gene uncertain. The CDR3 length is 12 residues. V was clipped by 0 bases and J by 8 bases, with 5 bases between them. Germline V gives CDR1 LGHDT, CDR2 YNNKEL (reference sequence). CDR3 loop: CASSQEWHEQFF. CDR3 DNA: TGTGCCAGCAGCCAAGAATGGCATGAGCAGTTCTTC.

The chain carries TRBV30 and TRBJ2-2; 7 nucleotides line up with TRBD2. This CDR3 has 15 residues. The ends lost 2 bases at V and 4 bases at J; junction bases unmatched: 7. Germline V gene sequence: CDR1 GTSNPN, CDR2 SVGIG (reference sequence). CDR3 in amino acids: CAWSWGGAGTGELFF. The CDR3 coding sequence is TGTGCCTGGAGTTGGGGAGGGGCAGGCACCGGGGAGCTGTTTTTT.

This chain connects TRBV5-8 to TRBJ1-6; D remains unclear. CDR3 length: 16 residues. The V end lost 4 bases, the J end lost 9 bases, and 20 bases lay between the germline ends. CDR1 and CDR2 from the germline V gene are SGHTS and YDEGEE. The CDR3 spells CASSQFSGLRISPLHF. CDR3 in DNA: TGTGCCAGCAGCCAATTTTCGGGTTTACGGATTTCACCCCTCCACTTT.

This rearrangement joins TRBV20-1 to TRBJ2-3, with 8 nucleotides matching TRBD1. The CDR3 extends over 14 amino acids. The V segment lost 6 bases and the J segment 8 bases; nucleotides outside the gene matches: 13. Germline lookup yields CDR1 DFQATT and CDR2 SNEGSKA (reference sequence). CDR3 in amino acids: CSASGTGSDGTQYF. CDR3 nucleotides: TGCAGTGCCAGTGGGACAGGTTCTGACGGTACGCAGTATTTT.

The V gene is TRBV11-2, the J gene TRBJ2-3; 7 bases are shared with TRBD2. The V gene's germline CDR1 is SGHAT and CDR2 FQNNGV. The CDR3 has 16 amino acids. J lost 6 bases, V lost 4 bases, and 13 bases had no gene match. CDR3 amino acids: CASSSRGDLPSDTQYF. The CDR3 DNA is TGTGCCAGCAGCTCCCGGGGGGACTTACCAAGTGATACGCAGTATTTT. The entire variable domain, with the rest obtained from reference TRBV11-2 and TRBJ2-3, is as follows: EAGVAQSPRYKIIEKRQSVAFWCNPISGHATLYWYQQILGQGPKLLIQFQNNGVVDDSQLPKDRFSAERLKGVDSTLKIQPAKLEDSAVYLCASSSRGDLPSDTQYFGPGTRLTVL.

J is TRBJ2-7 and V is TRBV5-1, with TRBD1 identical over 7 bases. Germline CDR1 SGHRS, CDR2 YFSETQ. V dropped 6 bases and J dropped 1; count of bases not matched to a gene: 13. The CDR3 has 16 residues. The CDR3 DNA is TGCGCCAGCAACAAAGACGGACAGGTAGGATCCTACGAGCAGTACTTC. Translating gives CASNKDGQVGSYEQYF.